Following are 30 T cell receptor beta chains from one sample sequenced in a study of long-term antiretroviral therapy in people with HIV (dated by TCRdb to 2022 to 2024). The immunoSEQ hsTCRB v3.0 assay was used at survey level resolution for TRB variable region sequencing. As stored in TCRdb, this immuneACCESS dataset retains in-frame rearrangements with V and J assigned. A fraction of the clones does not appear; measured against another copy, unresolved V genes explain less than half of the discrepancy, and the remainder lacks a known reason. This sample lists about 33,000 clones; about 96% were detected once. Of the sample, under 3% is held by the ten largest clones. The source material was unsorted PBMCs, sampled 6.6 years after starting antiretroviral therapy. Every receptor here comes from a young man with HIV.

The CDR3 protein is CASSLGTAGPEAFF. Here the CDR3 DNA reads TGTGCCAGCAGCTTGGGGACAGCTGGGCCTGAAGCTTTCTTT. V usage is TRBV5-4 and J usage is TRBJ1-1, with D perhaps matching TRBD1 (6 bases). There are 14 residues in the CDR3. CDR1 and CDR2 from the germline V gene are SGHNT and YYREEE (reference sequence). The V gene lost 0 bases and the J gene lost 6 bases, with 12 bases spanning the gap.

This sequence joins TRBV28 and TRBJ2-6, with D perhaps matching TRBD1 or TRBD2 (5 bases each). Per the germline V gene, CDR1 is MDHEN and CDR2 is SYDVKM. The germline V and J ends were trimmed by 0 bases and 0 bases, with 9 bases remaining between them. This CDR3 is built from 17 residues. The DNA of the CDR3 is TGTGCCAGCAGTTTATGGGGACGGGACTCTGGGGCCAACGTCCTGACTTTC. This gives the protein CASSLWGRDSGANVLTF.

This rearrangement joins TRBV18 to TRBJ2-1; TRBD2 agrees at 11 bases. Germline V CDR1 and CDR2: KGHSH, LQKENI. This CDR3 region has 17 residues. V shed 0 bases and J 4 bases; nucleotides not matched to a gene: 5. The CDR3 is CASSPPGRLAGYNEQFF. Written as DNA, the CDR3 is TGTGCCAGCTCACCACCAGGGAGACTAGCGGGATACAATGAGCAGTTCTTC.

The CDR3 region has the DNA TGTGCCAGCAGCTTTGGACTCATCACCGGGGAGCTGTTTTTT. This encodes CASSFGLITGELFF. This sequence joins TRBV7-2 and TRBJ2-2; D may be TRBD2 (5 bases). This CDR3 is built from 14 residues. V lost 3 bases and J lost 4, with 9 bases in between. CDR1 SGHTA and CDR2 FQGNSA come from the germline V gene. Drawing the rest from reference TRBV7-2 and TRBJ2-2, the complete variable domain is GAGVSQSPSNKVTEKGKDVELRCDPISGHTALYWYRQSLGQGLEFLIYFQGNSAPDKSGLPSDRFSAERTGGSVSTLTIQRTQQEDSAVYLCASSFGLITGELFFGEGSRLTVL.

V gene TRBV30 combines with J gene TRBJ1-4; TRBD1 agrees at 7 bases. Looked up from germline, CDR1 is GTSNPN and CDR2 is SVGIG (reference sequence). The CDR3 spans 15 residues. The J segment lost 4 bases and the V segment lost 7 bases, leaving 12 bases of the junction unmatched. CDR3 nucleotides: TGTGCCTTAAAATCACCGGGACAGATTAATGAAAAACTGTTTTTT. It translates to CALKSPGQINEKLFF. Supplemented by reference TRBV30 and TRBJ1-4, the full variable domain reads SQTIHQWPATLVQPVGSPLSLECTVEGTSNPNLYWYRQAAGRGLQLLFYSVGIGQISSEVPQNLSASRPQDRQFILSSKKLLLSDSGFYLCALKSPGQINEKLFFGSGTQLSVL.

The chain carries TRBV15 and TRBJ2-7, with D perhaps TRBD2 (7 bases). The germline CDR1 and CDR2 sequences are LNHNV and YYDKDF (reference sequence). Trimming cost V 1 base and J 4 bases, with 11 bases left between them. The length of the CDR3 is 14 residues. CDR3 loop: CATSRGRGGYEQYF. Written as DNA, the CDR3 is TGTGCCACCAGCAGAGGTAGGGGGGGATACGAGCAGTACTTC.

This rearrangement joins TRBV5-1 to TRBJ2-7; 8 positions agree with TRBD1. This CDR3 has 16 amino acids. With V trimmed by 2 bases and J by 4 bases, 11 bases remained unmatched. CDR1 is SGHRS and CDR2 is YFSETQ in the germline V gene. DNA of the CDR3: TGCGCCAGCAGCTTCTCCTGGGACAGGCCATCTTACGAGCAGTACTTC. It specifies CASSFSWDRPSYEQYF.

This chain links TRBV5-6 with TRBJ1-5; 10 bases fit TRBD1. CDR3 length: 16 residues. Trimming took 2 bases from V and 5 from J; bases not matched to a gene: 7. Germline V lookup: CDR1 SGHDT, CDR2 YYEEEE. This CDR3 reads CASSFSGQGFYQPQHF. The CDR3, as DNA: TGTGCCAGCAGCTTCTCGGGACAGGGGTTTTATCAGCCCCAGCATTTT.

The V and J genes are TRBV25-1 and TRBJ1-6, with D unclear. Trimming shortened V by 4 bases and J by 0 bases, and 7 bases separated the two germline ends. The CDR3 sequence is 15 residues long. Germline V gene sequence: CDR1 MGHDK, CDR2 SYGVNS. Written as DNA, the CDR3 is TGTGCCAGCAGTGGTTCTTTCTCCTATAATTCACCCCTCCACTTT. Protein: CASSGSFSYNSPLHF. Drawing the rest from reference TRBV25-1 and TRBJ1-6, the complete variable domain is EADIYQTPRYLVIGTGKKITLECSQTMGHDKMYWYQQDPGMELHLIHYSYGVNSTEKGDLSSESTVSRIRTEHFPLTLESARPSHTSQYLCASSGSFSYNSPLHFGNGTRLTVT.

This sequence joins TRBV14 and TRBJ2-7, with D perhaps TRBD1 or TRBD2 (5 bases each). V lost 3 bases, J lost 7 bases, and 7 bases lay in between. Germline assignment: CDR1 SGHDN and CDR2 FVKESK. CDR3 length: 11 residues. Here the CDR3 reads CASSHGTEQYF. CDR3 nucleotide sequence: TGTGCCAGCAGCCATGGGACGGAGCAGTACTTC.

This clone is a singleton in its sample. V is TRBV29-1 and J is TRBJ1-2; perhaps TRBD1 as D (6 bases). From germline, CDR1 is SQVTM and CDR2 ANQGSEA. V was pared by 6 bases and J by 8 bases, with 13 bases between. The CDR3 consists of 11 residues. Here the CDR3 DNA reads TGCAGCGTCACAGGGTTAGGAGGCTACACCTTC. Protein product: CSVTGLGGYTF.

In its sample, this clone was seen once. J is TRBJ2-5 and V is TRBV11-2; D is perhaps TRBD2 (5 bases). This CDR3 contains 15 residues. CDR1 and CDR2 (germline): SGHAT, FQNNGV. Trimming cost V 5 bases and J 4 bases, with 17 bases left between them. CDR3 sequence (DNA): TGTGCCAGCAGCCCCCCGTCGGGGTTAGGAGAGACCCAGTACTTC. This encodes CASSPPSGLGETQYF.

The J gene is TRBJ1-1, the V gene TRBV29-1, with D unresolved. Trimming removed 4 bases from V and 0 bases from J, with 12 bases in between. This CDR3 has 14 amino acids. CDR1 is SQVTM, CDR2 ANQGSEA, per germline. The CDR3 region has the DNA TGCAGCGTTGTCCCTACGGGGATGAACACTGAAGCTTTCTTT. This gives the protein CSVVPTGMNTEAFF. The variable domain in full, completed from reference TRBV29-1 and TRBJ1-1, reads SAVISQKPSRDICQRGTSLTIQCQVDSQVTMMFWYRQQPGQSLTLIATANQGSEATYESGFVIDKFPISRPNLTFSTLTVSNMSPEDSSIYLCSVVPTGMNTEAFFGQGTRLTVV.

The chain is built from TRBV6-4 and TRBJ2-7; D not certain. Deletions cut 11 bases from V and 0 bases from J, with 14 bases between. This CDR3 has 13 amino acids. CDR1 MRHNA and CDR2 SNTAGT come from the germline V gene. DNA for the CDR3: TGTGCCCTAACGCGAGAGATCTCCTACGAGCAGTACTTC. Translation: CALTREISYEQYF.

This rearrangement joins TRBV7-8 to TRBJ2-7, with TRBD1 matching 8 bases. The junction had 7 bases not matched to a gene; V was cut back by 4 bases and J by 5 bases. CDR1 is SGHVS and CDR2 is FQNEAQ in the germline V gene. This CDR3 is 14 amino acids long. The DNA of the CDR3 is TGTGCCAGCAGCTCAGGACAGGGAAGCGACGAGCAGTACTTC. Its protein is CASSSGQGSDEQYF.

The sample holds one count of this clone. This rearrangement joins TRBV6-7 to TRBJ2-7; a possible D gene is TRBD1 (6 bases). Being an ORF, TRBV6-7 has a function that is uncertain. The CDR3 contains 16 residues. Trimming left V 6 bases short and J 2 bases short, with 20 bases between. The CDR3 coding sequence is TGTGCCAGCAGAATACTGACGAGGGGGTACACCTACGAGCAGTACTTC. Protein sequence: CASRILTRGYTYEQYF.

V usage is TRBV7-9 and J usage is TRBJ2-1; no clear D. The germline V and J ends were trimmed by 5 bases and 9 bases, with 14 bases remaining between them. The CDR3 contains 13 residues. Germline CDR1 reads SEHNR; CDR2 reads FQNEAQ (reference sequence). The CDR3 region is CASSRDQWGEQFF. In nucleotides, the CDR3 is TGTGCCAGCAGCCGTGACCAATGGGGTGAGCAGTTCTTC.

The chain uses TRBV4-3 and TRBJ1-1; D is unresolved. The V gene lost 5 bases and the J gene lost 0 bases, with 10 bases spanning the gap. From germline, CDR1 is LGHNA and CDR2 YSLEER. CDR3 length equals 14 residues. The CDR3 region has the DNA TGCGCCAGCAGCGTATCCCTGGTGAACACTGAAGCTTTCTTT. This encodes CASSVSLVNTEAFF.

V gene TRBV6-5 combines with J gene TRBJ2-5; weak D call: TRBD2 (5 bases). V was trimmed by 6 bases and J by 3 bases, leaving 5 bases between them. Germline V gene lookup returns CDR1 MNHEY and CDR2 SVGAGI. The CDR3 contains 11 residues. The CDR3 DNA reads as TGTGCCAGCAGGAGGGAAGAGACCCAGTACTTC. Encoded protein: CASRREETQYF.

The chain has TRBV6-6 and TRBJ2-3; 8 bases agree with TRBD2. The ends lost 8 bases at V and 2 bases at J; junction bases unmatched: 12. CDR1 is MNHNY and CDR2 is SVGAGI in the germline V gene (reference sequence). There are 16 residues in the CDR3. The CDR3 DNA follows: TGTGCCAGCGCACGCGCTTTAGCGGGGCTCACAGATACGCAGTATTTT. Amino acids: CASARALAGLTDTQYF.

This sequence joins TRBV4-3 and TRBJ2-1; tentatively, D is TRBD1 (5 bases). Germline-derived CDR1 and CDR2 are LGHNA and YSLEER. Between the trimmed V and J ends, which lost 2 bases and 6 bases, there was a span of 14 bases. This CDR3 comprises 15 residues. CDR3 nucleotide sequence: TGCGCCAGCAGCCAAACAGTGGACACCATCAATGAGCAGTTCTTC. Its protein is CASSQTVDTINEQFF.

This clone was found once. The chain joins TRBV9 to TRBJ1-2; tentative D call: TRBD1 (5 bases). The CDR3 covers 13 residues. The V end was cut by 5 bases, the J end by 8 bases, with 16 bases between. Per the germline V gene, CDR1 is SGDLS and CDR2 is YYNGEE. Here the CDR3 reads CASRGGGAVGYTF. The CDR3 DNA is TGTGCCAGCAGAGGAGGAGGGGCCGTGGGCTACACCTTC. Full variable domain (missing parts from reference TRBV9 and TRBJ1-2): DSGVTQTPKHLITATGQRVTLRCSPRSGDLSVYWYQQSLDQGLQFLIQYYNGEERAKGNILERFSAQQFPDLHSELNLSSLELGDSALYFCASRGGGAVGYTFGSGTRLTVV.

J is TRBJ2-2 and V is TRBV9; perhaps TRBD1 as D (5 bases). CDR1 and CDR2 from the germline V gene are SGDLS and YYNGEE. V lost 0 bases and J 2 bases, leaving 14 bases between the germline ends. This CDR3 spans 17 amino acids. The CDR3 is CASSVALNQGNTGELFF. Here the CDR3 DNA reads TGTGCCAGCAGCGTAGCCCTCAACCAGGGCAACACCGGGGAGCTGTTTTTT.

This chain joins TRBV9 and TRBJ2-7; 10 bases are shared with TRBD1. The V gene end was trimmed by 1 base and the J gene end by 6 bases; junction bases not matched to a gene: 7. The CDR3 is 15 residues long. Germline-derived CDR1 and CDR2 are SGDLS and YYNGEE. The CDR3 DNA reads TGTGCCAGCAGCGTATCCGGGACAGGGGTTCGCGAGCAGTACTTC. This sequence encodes CASSVSGTGVREQYF. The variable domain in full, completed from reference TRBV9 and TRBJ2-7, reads DSGVTQTPKHLITATGQRVTLRCSPRSGDLSVYWYQQSLDQGLQFLIQYYNGEERAKGNILERFSAQQFPDLHSELNLSSLELGDSALYFCASSVSGTGVREQYFGPGTRLTVT.

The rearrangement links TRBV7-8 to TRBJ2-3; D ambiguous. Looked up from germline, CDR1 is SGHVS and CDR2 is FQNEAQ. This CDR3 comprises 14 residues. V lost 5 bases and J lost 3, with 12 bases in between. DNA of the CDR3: TGTGCCAGCAGCCGAGGAGTGGGGACAGATACGCAGTATTTT. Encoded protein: CASSRGVGTDTQYF.

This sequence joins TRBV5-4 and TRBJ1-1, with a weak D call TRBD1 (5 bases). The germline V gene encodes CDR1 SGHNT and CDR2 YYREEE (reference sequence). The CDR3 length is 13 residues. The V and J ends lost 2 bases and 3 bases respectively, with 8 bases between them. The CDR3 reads CASSFVGDTEAFF. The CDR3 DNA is TGTGCCAGCAGCTTTGTGGGGGACACTGAAGCTTTCTTT.

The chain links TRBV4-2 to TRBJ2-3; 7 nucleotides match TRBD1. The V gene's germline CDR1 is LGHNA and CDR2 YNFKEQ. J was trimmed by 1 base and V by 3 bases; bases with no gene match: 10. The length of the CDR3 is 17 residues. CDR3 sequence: CASSHDTGDMGTDTQYF. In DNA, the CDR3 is TGTGCCAGCAGCCATGATACAGGGGATATGGGCACAGATACGCAGTATTTT.

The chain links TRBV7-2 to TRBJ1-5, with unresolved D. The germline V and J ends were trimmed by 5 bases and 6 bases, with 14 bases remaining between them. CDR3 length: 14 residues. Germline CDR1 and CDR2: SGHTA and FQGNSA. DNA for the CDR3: TGTGCCAGCAGCCCACGGGCCGGCACTCAGCCCCAGCATTTT. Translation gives CASSPRAGTQPQHF.

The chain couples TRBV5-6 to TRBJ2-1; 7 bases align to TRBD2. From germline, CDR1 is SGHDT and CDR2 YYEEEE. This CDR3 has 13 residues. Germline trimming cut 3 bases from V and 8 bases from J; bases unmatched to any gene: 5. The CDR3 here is CASSWGGSYEQFF. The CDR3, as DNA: TGTGCCAGCAGCTGGGGGGGGAGTTATGAGCAGTTCTTC.

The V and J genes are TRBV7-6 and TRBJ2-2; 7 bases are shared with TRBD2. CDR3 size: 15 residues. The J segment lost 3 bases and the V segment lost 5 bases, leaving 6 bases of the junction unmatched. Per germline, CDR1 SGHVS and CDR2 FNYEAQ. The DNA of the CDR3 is TGTGCCAGCAGCCCGACTAGCTCCTACACCGGGGAGCTGTTTTTT. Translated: CASSPTSSYTGELFF.